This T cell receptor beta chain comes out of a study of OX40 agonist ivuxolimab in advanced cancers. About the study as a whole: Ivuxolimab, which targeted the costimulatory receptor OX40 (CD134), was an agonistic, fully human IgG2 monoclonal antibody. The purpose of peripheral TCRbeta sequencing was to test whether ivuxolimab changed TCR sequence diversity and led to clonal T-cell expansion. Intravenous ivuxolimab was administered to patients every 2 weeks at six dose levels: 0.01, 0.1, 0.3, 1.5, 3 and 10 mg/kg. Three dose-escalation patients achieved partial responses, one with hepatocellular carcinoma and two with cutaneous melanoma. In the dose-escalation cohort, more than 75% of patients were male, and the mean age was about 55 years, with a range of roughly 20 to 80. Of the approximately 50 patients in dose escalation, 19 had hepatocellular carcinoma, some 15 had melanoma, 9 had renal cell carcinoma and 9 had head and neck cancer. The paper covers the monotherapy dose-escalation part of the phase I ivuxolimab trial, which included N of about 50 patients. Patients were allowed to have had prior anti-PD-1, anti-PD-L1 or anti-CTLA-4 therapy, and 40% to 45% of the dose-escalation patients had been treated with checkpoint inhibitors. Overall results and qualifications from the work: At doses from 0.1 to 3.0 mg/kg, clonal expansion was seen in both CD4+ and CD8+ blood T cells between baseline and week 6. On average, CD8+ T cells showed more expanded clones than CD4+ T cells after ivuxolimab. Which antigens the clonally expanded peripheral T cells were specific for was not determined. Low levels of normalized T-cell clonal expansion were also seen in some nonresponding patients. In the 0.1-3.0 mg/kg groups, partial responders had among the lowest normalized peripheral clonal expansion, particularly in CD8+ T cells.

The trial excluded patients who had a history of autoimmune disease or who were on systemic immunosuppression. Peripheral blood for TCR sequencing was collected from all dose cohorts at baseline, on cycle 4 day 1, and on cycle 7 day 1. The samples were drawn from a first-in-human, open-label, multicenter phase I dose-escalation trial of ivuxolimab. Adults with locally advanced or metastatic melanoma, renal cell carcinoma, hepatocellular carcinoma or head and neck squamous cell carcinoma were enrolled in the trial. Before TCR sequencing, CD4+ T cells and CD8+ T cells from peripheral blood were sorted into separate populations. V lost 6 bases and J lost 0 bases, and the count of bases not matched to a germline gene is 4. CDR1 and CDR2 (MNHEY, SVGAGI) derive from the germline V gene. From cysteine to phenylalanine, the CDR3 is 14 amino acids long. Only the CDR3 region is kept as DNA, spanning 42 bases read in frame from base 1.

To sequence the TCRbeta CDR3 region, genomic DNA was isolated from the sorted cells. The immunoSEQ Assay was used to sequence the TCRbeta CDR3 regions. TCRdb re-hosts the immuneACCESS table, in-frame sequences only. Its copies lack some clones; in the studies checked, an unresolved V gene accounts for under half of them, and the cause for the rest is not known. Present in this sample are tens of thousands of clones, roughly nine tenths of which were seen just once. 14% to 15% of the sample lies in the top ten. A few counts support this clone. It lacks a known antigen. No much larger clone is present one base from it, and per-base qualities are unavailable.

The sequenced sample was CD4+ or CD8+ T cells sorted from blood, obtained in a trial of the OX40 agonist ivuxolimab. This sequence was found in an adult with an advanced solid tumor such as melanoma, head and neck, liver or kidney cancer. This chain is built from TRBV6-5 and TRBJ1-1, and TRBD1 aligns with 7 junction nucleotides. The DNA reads TGTGCCAGCAGCTCCGACAGGGTGAACACTGAAGCTTTCTTT. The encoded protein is CASSSDRVNTEAFF.